This TCR beta chain derives from a study of neurological immune-mediated disorders. TCRdb ran MiXCR on the 5' RACE reads and lists one entry per CDR3 protein. The sample includes around 70,000 distinct CDR3 sequences, around 5.2% of them seen just once. The V gene's germline CDR1 is SNHLY and CDR2 FYNNEI. V dropped 6 bases and J dropped 5; count of bases not matched to a gene: 10. The CDR3 is 16 residues long. On this clonotype itself: Antigen specificity is unknown.

Points from the study as a whole: On phylogenetic grouping, the repertoires of 18 of 34 multiple sclerosis patients fell within one related-CDR3 cluster, constituting a possible signature.

What was sequenced was PBMCs. The chain has TRBV2 and TRBJ1-4; 9 bases are a match to TRBD1. This clonotype originated in a man between 18 and 29 years old with multiple sclerosis. The CDR3, as DNA: TGTGCCAGCAGGATCGGGACAGGGTCGGGAAATGAAAAACTGTTTTTT. It is translated as CASRIGTGSGNEKLFF.